The 22 T cell receptor beta chains below come from one sample, sequenced in a study of cytomegalovirus exposure and HLA in healthy donors. The study ran its PCR with 60 Vbeta and 13 Jbeta primers. TCRdb's table, derived via immunoSEQ multiplex PCR, lists solely in-frame clones and lacks some. The table records roughly 120,000 clones, under 80% of them present only once. Sequences were obtained from PBMCs. The receptors were gathered from a man in his 60s in good health and CMV-seropositive.

This sequence joins TRBV9 and TRBJ2-1, with 9 bases fitting TRBD2. CDR3 length equals 14 residues. Germline V gene sequence: CDR1 SGDLS, CDR2 YYNGEE. J was trimmed by 5 bases and V by 2 bases; bases with no gene match: 2. DNA for the CDR3: TGTGCCAGCAGCGTTCGCGGGGGGGACAATGAGCAGTTCTTC. This translates into CASSVRGGDNEQFF.

This clone was observed once. The rearrangement uses TRBV11-3 and TRBJ2-1; D gene ambiguous. Germline V gives CDR1 SGHNT, CDR2 YENEEA. Trimming cost V 5 bases and J 9 bases, with 11 bases left between them. The CDR3 contains 12 residues. This CDR3 reads CASSARLGEQFF. CDR3 nucleotides: TGTGCCAGCAGCGCCCGCCTCGGTGAGCAGTTCTTC.

This clone was seen only once. This chain joins TRBV5-1 and TRBJ2-7, with 8 bases lining up with TRBD2. The junction had 6 bases not matched to a gene; V was cut back by 4 bases and J by 6 bases. This CDR3 comprises 13 residues. The V gene's germline CDR1 is SGHRS and CDR2 YFSETQ. CDR3 protein: CASSLTSEFEQYF. The DNA for the CDR3 is TGCGCCAGCAGCCTGACTAGCGAATTCGAGCAGTACTTC.

CDR3 sequence reads: CASTKEIPNQPQHF. CDR3 nucleotides: TGTGCCAGCACAAAGGAGATCCCCAATCAGCCCCAGCATTTT. This chain uses TRBV2 with TRBJ1-5; no reliable D call. Trimming stripped 7 bases from V and 3 bases from J, with 13 bases between. Germline V gene lookup returns CDR1 SNHLY and CDR2 FYNNEI. CDR3 length equals 14 residues.

The chain employs TRBV4-2 and TRBJ2-2; D perhaps matches TRBD2 (5 bases). The CDR3 totals 18 residues. Germline V CDR1 and CDR2: LGHNA, YNFKEQ. The V and J ends lost 4 bases and 2 bases respectively, with 20 bases between them. The CDR3 DNA reads TGTGCCAGCAGCCCCCGCTCGGGGTTCGGGGTAAACACCGGGGAGCTGTTTTTT. It yields the protein CASSPRSGFGVNTGELFF.

The genes are TRBV28 and TRBJ1-2; the D is unclear. This CDR3 comprises 15 residues. The V end lost 7 bases, the J end lost 5 bases, and 20 bases lay between the germline ends. Germline CDR1 MDHEN, CDR2 SYDVKM. The chain's CDR3 is CASILSRSAGYGYTF. The DNA for the CDR3 is TGTGCCAGCATCCTATCCCGCAGCGCGGGGTATGGCTACACCTTC.

This rearrangement joins TRBV5-5 to TRBJ1-3; TRBD1 aligns across 8 bases. This CDR3 comprises 15 residues. Germline-derived CDR1 and CDR2 are SGHKS and YYEKEE (reference sequence). V lost 4 bases, J lost 2 bases, and 5 bases stayed unmatched. The CDR3 region has the DNA TGTGCCAGCAGCGTGTCACAGGGGGCTGGAAACACCATATATTTT. It translates to CASSVSQGAGNTIYF.

The chain couples TRBV6-1 to TRBJ2-7; weak D call: TRBD2 (5 bases). Germline V CDR1 and CDR2: MNHNS, SASEGT. V lost 3 bases and J lost 3, with 15 bases in between. The CDR3 is made up of 15 amino acids. The DNA for the CDR3 is TGTGCCAGCAGTGATTTTGGAGTTGGGAGCTACGAGCAGTACTTC. As protein: CASSDFGVGSYEQYF.

This clone was seen once. This rearrangement joins TRBV7-8 to TRBJ1-5; 10 bases line up with TRBD1. CDR1 is SGHVS, CDR2 FQNEAQ, per germline. The CDR3 loop spans 14 amino acids. Germline trimming cut 6 bases from V and 6 bases from J; bases unmatched to any gene: 5. In DNA, the CDR3 is TGTGCCAGCAGAAGGGACAGGGGACGTCAGCCCCAGCATTTT. Protein product: CASRRDRGRQPQHF.

The genes are TRBV27 and TRBJ2-1, with 14 nucleotides matching TRBD2. CDR3 size: 17 residues. V gave up 5 bases and J gave up 6 bases; unmatched junction bases: 9. Germline values: CDR1 MNHEY, CDR2 SMNVEV (reference sequence). CDR3 sequence reads: CASSPYPGTSGSNEQFF. The DNA of the CDR3 is TGTGCCAGCAGTCCCTACCCAGGGACTAGCGGGAGCAATGAGCAGTTCTTC.

This sequence joins TRBV5-1 and TRBJ2-3; 13 nucleotides align to TRBD2. The CDR3 runs 18 residues. Losses at the gene ends were 3 bases for V and 0 bases for J; bases not matched to a gene: 7. The V gene's germline CDR1 is SGHRS and CDR2 YFSETQ. The CDR3: CASSSGLAGESSTDTQYF. CDR3 nucleotide sequence: TGCGCCAGCAGCTCCGGACTAGCGGGGGAGTCTAGCACAGATACGCAGTATTTT.

This chain joins TRBV7-9 and TRBJ1-2, with TRBD1 identical over 9 bases. Germline V gives CDR1 SEHNR, CDR2 FQNEAQ (reference sequence). Unmatched junction bases numbered 11, after V lost 5 bases and J lost 4 bases. This CDR3 spans 16 amino acids. The chain's CDR3 is CASSPTAGQGIYGYTF. CDR3 DNA: TGTGCCAGCAGCCCGACGGCCGGACAGGGGATCTATGGCTACACCTTC.

V gene TRBV4-2 combines with J gene TRBJ1-5; maybe TRBD1 (6 bases). The CDR3 contains 16 residues. Trimming removed 0 bases at V and 0 bases at J, with 9 bases between. The germline CDR1 and CDR2 sequences are LGHNA and YNFKEQ. The CDR3 region is CASSQDRGHSNQPQHF. The DNA of the CDR3 is TGTGCCAGCAGCCAAGACAGGGGACATAGCAATCAGCCCCAGCATTTT.

The chain joins TRBV28 to TRBJ1-1; D possibly corresponds to TRBD1 (6 bases). Trimming took 4 bases from V and 5 from J, leaving 17 bases between them. Germline CDR1 is MDHEN and CDR2 is SYDVKM. The CDR3 spans 15 residues. The CDR3 DNA reads as TGTGCCAGCAGTTCTCCGTCGAGGGGGTCGACTGAAGCTTTCTTT. Residues: CASSSPSRGSTEAFF.

The chain joins TRBV10-1 to TRBJ2-1; no clear D gene. Germline V gene data show CDR1 as WNHNN and CDR2 as SYGVQD (reference sequence). The CDR3 runs to 15 residues. The V and J ends lost 3 bases and 0 bases respectively, with 9 bases between them. CDR3 amino acids: CASSEKIASYNEQFF. The CDR3 DNA follows: TGCGCCAGCAGTGAAAAAATAGCCTCCTACAATGAGCAGTTCTTC.

The chain carries TRBV2 and TRBJ2-3; TRBD1 might be the D (6 bases). Trimming pared 8 bases from V and 2 bases from J, leaving 14 bases between. In germline, CDR1 is SNHLY, CDR2 FYNNEI. This CDR3 has 14 amino acids. The CDR3 is CASLTGSSTDTQYF. For the CDR3, the DNA is TGTGCCAGCCTTACAGGGTCTTCCACAGATACGCAGTATTTT.

This chain links TRBV7-9 with TRBJ2-1; 10 bases fit TRBD2. CDR3 size: 15 residues. Per germline, CDR1 SEHNR and CDR2 FQNEAQ (reference sequence). Germline trimming cut 5 bases from V and 2 bases from J; bases unmatched to any gene: 3. The CDR3 spells CASSRSGGAYNEQFF. CDR3 in DNA: TGTGCCAGCAGCCGAAGCGGGGGGGCCTACAATGAGCAGTTCTTC.

The CDR3 DNA follows: TGCAGCGTTGAAGTAGCCCGGGGACTTGAGCAGTTCTTC. It yields the protein CSVEVARGLEQFF. The V call is TRBV29-1, the J call TRBJ2-1; tentative D call: TRBD2 (6 bases). CDR3 length: 13 amino acids. The germline V gene encodes CDR1 SQVTM and CDR2 ANQGSEA. The V end was cut by 1 base, the J end by 9 bases, with 13 bases between.

This chain links TRBV18 with TRBJ2-4; 9 bases are a match to TRBD1. Germline assignment: CDR1 KGHSH and CDR2 LQKENI. CDR3 length equals 12 residues. V shed 2 bases and J 13 bases; nucleotides not matched to a gene: 3. The CDR3 DNA is TGTGCCAGCTCACCAGCAGACAGGGGGCAGTACTTC. Translation: CASSPADRGQYF.

The genes are TRBV27 and TRBJ2-7, with a possible D match to TRBD2 (5 bases). CDR3 size: 17 residues. The V gene lost 0 bases and the J gene lost 7 bases, with 22 bases spanning the gap. CDR1 MNHEY and CDR2 SMNVEV come from the germline V gene (reference sequence). The CDR3 reads CASSLSAYAGIPLEQYF. In nucleotides, the CDR3 is TGTGCCAGCAGTTTATCCGCTTACGCCGGGATCCCCCTGGAGCAGTACTTC.

V usage is TRBV19 and J usage is TRBJ1-5; D ambiguous. Germline CDR1 LNHDA, CDR2 SQIVND (reference sequence). This CDR3 is 15 amino acids long. Trimming pared 5 bases from V and 0 bases from J, leaving 11 bases between. The CDR3 reads CASSARENSNQPQHF. The CDR3 bases are TGTGCCAGTAGTGCCCGGGAGAATAGCAATCAGCCCCAGCATTTT.

V is TRBV7-2 and J is TRBJ2-5; possible D gene TRBD1, 6 bases. The CDR3 sequence is 14 residues long. Germline V lookup: CDR1 SGHTA, CDR2 FQGNSA. Deletions cut 2 bases from V and 3 bases from J, with 10 bases between. Written as DNA, the CDR3 is TGTGCCAGCAGCTTAAGGCAGGGGAAAGAGACCCAGTACTTC. It encodes CASSLRQGKETQYF. Variable domain in full (rest from reference TRBV7-2 and TRBJ2-5): GAGVSQSPSNKVTEKGKDVELRCDPISGHTALYWYRQSLGQGLEFLIYFQGNSAPDKSGLPSDRFSAERTGGSVSTLTIQRTQQEDSAVYLCASSLRQGKETQYFGPGTRLLVL.